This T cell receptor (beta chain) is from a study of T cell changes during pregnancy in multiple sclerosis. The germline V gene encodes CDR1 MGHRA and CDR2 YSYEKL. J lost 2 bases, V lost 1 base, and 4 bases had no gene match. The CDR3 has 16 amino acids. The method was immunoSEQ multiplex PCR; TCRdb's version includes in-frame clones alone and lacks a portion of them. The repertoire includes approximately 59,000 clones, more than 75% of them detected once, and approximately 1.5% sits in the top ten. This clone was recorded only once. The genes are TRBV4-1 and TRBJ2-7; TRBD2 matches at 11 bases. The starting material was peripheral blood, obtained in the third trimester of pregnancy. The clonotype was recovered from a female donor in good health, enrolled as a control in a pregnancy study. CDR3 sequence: CASSQGATSGAYEQYF. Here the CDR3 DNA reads TGCGCCAGCAGCCAAGGGGCGACTAGCGGGGCCTACGAGCAGTACTTC.